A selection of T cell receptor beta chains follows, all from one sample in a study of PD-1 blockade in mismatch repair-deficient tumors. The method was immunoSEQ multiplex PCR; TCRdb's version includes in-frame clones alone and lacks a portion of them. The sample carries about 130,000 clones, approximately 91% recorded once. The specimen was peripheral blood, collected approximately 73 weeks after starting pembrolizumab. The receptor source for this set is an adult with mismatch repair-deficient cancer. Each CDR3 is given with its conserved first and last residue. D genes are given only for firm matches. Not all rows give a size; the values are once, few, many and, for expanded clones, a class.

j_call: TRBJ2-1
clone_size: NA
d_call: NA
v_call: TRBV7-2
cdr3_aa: CASSSDTWGNNEQFF
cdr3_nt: TGTGCCAGCAGCTCCGATACGTGGGGCAACAATGAGCAGTTCTTC

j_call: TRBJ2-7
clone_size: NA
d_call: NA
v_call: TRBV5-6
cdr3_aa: CASSPLQSSYEQYF
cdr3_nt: TGTGCCAGCAGCCCCCTGCAAAGCTCCTACGAGCAGTACTTC

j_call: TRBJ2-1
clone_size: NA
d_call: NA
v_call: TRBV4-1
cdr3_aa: CASSQDGGEQFF
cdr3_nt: TGCGCCAGCAGCCAAGATGGCGGTGAGCAGTTCTTC

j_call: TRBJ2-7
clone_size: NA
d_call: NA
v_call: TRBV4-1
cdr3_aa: CASSQATGAYEQYF
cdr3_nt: TGCGCCAGCAGCCAAGCAACTGGGGCCTACGAGCAGTACTTC

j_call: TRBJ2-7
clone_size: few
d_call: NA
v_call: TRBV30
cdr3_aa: CAWSRGIGSYEQYF
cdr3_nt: TGTGCCTGGAGTCGGGGGATTGGGAGCTACGAGCAGTACTTC

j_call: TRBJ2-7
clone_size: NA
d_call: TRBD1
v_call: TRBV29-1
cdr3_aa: CSVESSTGEYEQYF
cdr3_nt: TGCAGCGTTGAATCATCCACAGGGGAATACGAGCAGTACTTC

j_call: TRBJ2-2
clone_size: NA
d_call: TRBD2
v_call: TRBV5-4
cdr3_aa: CASSVRGGNTGELFF
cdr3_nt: TGTGCCAGCAGCGTTCGCGGGGGAAACACCGGGGAGCTGTTTTTT

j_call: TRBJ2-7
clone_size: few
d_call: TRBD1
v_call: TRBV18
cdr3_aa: CASSPDRGWAYEQYF
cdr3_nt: TGTGCCAGCTCACCCGACAGGGGTTGGGCCTACGAGCAGTACTTC

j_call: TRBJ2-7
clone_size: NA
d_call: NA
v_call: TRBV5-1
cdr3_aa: CASSRRGDYEQYF
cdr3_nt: TGCGCCAGCAGCCGCAGGGGGGACTACGAGCAGTACTTC

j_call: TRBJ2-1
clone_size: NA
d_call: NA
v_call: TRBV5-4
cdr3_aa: CASSWDGSYNEQFF
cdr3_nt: TGTGCCAGCAGCTGGGACGGCTCCTACAATGAGCAGTTCTTC

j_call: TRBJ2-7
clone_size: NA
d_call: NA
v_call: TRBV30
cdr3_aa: CAWSLTEYNEQYF
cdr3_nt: TGTGCCTGGAGCCTCACGGAGTACAACGAGCAGTACTTC

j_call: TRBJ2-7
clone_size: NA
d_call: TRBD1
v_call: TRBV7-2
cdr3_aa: CASSFGTGPYEQYF
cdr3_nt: TGTGCCAGCAGCTTTGGGACAGGGCCCTACGAGCAGTACTTC

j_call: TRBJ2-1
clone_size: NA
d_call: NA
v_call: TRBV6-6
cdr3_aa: CASSYGPSRFNEQFF
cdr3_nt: TGTGCCAGCAGTTACGGACCAAGTCGATTCAATGAGCAGTTCTTC

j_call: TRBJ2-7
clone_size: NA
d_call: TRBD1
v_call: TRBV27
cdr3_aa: CASSPGTESYEQYF
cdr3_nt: TGTGCCAGCAGTCCCGGGACAGAATCCTACGAGCAGTACTTC

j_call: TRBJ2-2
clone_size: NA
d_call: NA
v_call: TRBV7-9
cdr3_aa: CASSENRVNTGELFF
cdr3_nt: TGTGCCAGCAGCGAAAACAGGGTGAACACCGGGGAGCTGTTTTTT

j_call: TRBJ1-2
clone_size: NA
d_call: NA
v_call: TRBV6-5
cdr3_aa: CASSYQDNYGYTF
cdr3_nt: TGTGCCAGCAGTTACCAGGATAACTATGGCTACACCTTC

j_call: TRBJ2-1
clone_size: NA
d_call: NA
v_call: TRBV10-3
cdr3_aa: CAVKRPNREQFF
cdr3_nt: TGTGCCGTAAAAAGACCTAACAGGGAGCAGTTCTTC

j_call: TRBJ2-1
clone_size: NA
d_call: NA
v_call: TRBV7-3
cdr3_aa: CASSLTSYNEQFF
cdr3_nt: TGTGCCAGCAGCTTAACTTCCTACAATGAGCAGTTCTTC

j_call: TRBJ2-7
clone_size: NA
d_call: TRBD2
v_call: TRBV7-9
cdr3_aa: CASSPEQGLLYEQYF
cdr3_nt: TGTGCCAGCAGCCCAGAGCAGGGACTACTCTACGAGCAGTACTTC

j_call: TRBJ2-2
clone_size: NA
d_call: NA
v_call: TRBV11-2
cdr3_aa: CASRPKHTGELFF
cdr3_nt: TGTGCCAGCAGACCAAAACACACCGGGGAGCTGTTTTTT

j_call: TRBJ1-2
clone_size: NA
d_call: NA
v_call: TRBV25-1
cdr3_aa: CASSEQEPRYGYTF
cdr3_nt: TGTGCCAGCAGTGAACAGGAACCCCGCTATGGCTACACCTTC

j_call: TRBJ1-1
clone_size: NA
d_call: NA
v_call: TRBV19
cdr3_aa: CASSRMPLVGGGEAFF
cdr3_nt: TGTGCCAGTAGTAGAATGCCCCTTGTGGGGGGTGGTGAAGCTTTCTTT

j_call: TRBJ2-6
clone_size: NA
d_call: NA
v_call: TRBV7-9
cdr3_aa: CASSSGTGANVLTF
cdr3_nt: TGTGCCAGCAGTTCAGGGACCGGGGCCAACGTCCTGACTTTC

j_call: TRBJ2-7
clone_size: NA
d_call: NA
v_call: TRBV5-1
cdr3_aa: CASSLGHGYEQYF
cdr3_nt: TGCGCCAGCAGCTTGGGTCACGGGTACGAGCAGTACTTC

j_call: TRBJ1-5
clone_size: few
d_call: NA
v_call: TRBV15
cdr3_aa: CATTDTKTNQPQHF
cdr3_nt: TGTGCCACCACGGACACTAAGACGAATCAGCCCCAGCATTTT

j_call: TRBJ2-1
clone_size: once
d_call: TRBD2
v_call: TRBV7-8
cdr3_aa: CASSRGTSGFNEQFF
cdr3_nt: TGTGCCAGCAGCCGCGGGACTAGCGGATTCAATGAGCAGTTCTTC

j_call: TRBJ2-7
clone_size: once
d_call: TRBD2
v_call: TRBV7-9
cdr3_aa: CASSLGPRFGRTYEQYF
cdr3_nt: TGTGCCAGCAGCTTAGGGCCGCGATTCGGGAGGACCTACGAGCAGTACTTC

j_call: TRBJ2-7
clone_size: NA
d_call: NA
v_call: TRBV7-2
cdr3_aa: CASSLSVGGSSYEQYF
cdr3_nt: TGTGCCAGCAGCTTATCTGTGGGAGGAAGCTCCTACGAGCAGTACTTC

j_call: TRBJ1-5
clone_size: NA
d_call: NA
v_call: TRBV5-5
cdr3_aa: CASSLRDNRQPQHF
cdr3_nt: TGTGCCAGCAGCTTGAGGGACAACAGGCAGCCCCAGCATTTT

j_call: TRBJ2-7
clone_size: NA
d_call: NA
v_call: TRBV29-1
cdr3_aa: CSVDTDNYEQYF
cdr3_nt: TGCAGCGTTGATACAGATAACTACGAGCAGTACTTC

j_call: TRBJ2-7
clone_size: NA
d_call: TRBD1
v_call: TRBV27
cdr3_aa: CASSPLRTGRSEQYF
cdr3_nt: TGTGCCAGCAGCCCCCTTAGGACAGGACGGTCCGAGCAGTACTTC

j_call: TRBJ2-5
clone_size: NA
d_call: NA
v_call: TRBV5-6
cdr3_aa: CASSLAMGPTQYF
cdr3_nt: TGTGCCAGCAGCTTGGCCATGGGCCCTACCCAGTACTTC

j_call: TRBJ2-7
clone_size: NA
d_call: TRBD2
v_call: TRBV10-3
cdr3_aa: CAISPLVGRAGEEQYF
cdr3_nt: TGTGCCATCAGTCCACTGGTGGGGAGGGCCGGAGAGGAGCAGTACTTC

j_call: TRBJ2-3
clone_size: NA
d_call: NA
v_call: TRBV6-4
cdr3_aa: CASSPYPTGRGVTDTQYF
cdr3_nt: TGTGCCAGCAGTCCCTACCCGACAGGCCGGGGGGTCACAGATACGCAGTATTTT

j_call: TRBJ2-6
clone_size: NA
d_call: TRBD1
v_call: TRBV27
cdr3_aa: CASGIRGLGANVLTF
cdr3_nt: TGTGCCAGCGGTATCAGGGGGCTTGGGGCCAACGTCCTGACTTTC

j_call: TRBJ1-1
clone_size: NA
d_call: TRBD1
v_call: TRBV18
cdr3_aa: CASSPSPGTGGMNTEAFF
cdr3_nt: TGTGCCAGCTCACCATCCCCCGGGACAGGAGGAATGAACACTGAAGCTTTCTTT

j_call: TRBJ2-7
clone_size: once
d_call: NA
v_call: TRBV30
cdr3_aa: CAWSIHPASSLATYEQYF
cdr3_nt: TGTGCCTGGAGTATTCATCCCGCTAGCTCGTTAGCGACCTACGAGCAGTACTTC

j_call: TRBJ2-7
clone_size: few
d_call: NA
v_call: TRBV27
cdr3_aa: CASSPFVESSYEQYF
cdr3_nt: TGTGCCAGCAGTCCCTTTGTGGAGAGTTCCTACGAGCAGTACTTC

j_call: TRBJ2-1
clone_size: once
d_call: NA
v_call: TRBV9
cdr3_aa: CASSLYNEQFF
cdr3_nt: TGTGCCAGCAGCCTCTACAATGAGCAGTTCTTC

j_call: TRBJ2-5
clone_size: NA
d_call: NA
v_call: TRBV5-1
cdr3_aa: CASSLGTLRGQETQYF
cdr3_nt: TGCGCCAGCAGCTTGGGGACCTTAAGGGGCCAAGAGACCCAGTACTTC

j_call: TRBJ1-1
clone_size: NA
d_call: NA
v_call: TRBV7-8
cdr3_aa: CASSLGTANTEAFF
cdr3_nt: TGTGCCAGCAGCTTAGGGACAGCGAACACTGAAGCTTTCTTT

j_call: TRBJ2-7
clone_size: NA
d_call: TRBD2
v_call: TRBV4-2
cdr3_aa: CASSQQRELYHEQYF
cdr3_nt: TGTGCCAGCAGCCAGCAGCGGGAGTTGTACCACGAGCAGTACTTC

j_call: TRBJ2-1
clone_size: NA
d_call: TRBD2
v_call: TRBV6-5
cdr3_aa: CASSYSPSGRAAEQFF
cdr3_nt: TGTGCCAGCAGTTACTCCCCAAGCGGGAGGGCCGCTGAGCAGTTCTTC

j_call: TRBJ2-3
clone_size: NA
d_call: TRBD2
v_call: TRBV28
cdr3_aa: CASMERDFSTDTQYF
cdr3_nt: TGTGCCAGCATGGAGCGGGACTTCAGCACAGATACGCAGTATTTT

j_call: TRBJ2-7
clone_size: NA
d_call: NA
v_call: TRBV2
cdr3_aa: CASSETAEQYF
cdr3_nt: TGTGCCAGCAGTGAAACCGCGGAGCAGTACTTC

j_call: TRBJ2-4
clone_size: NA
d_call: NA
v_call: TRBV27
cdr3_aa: CASSLYPRQRNIQYF
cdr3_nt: TGTGCCAGCAGTTTATATCCTCGACAGAGAAACATTCAGTACTTC

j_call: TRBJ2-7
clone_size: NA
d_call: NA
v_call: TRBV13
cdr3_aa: CASSLGAYEQYF
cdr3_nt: TGTGCCAGCAGCTTAGGCGCCTACGAGCAGTACTTC

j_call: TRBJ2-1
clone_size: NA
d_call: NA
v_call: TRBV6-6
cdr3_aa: CASSYRRRGEQFF
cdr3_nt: TGTGCCAGCAGTTACCGAAGGAGGGGTGAGCAGTTCTTC

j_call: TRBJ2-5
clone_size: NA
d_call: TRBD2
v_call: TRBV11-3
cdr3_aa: CASSPQLAAQETQYF
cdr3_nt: TGTGCCAGCAGCCCCCAGCTAGCGGCCCAGGAGACCCAGTACTTC

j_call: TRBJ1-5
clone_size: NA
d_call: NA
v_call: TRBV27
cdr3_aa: CASSLYPLTLRSYSNQPQHF
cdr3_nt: TGTGCCAGCAGTTTATATCCCCTGACGCTCCGAAGCTATAGCAATCAGCCCCAGCATTTT

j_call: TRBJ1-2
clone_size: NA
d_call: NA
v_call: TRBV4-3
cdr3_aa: CASSQAGGIDKRGNYGYTF
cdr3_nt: TGCGCCAGCAGCCAAGCGGGGGGAATCGATAAACGGGGTAACTATGGCTACACCTTC

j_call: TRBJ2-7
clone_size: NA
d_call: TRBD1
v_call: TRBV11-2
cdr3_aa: CASSLGQGAREQYF
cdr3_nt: TGTGCCAGCAGCTTAGGGCAGGGGGCCCGAGAGCAGTACTTC

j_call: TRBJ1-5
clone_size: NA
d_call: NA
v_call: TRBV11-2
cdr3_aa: CASSRHERNQPQHF
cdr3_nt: TGTGCCAGCAGCCGACACGAACGCAATCAGCCCCAGCATTTT

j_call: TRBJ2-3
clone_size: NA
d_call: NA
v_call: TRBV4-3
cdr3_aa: CASSYTISSTDTQYF
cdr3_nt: TGCGCCAGCAGCTATACTATCTCTAGCACAGATACGCAGTATTTT

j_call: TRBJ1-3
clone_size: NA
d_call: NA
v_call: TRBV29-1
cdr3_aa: CSVAPGGGNTIYF
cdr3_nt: TGCAGCGTCGCCCCTGGGGGGGGAAACACCATATATTTT

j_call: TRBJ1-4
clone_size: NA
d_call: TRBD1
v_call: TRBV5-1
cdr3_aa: CASSQDRGTNEKLFF
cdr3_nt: TGCGCCAGCAGCCAAGACAGGGGAACTAATGAAAAACTGTTTTTT

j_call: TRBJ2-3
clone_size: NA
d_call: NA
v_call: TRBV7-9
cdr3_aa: CASSARLVLTSTDTQYF
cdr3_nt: TGTGCCAGCAGCGCCCGACTAGTTCTTACTAGCACAGATACGCAGTATTTT

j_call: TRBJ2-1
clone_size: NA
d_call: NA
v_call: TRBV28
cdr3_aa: CASSLPVAGVTVNEQFF
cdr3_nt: TGTGCCAGCAGCCTTCCGGTCGCAGGGGTGACCGTAAATGAGCAGTTCTTC

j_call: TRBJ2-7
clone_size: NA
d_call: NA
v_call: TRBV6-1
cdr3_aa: CASSRTDGEQYF
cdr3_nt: TGTGCCAGCAGTCGGACTGACGGCGAGCAGTACTTC